The 18 T cell receptor beta chains below were found in one sample sequenced in a study of T cell repertoires in cytomegalovirus infection (dated by TCRdb to about 2019). The treatment or condition label here, explained by the study, means: in vitro stimulation with specific CMV peptide epitopes to enrich CMV-specific T cells. The antigens for these receptors are not known. The instrument was an Illumina HiSeq 1500. TCRdb reprocessing: public reads trimmed at Q25 with fastp, clones called with MiXCR, in-frame beta chains kept. One record per CDR3 amino acid sequence lists the most common genes and DNA. The sample table records about 900,000 distinct CDR3 sequences; around 32% of these occur just once. 13% of the sample comes from the top ten. The source material was cultured CD8+ T cells from PBMCs, sampled from culture after CMV antigen stimulation. These TCRs come from a human donor in good health (CMV status not recorded). Some clones in this sample may be carry-over from other donors' samples.

This chain uses TRBV20-1 with TRBJ1-6; D ambiguous. The length of the CDR3 is 14 residues. V was cut by 6 bases and J by 2 bases, with 11 bases left in between. CDR1 and CDR2 from the germline V gene are DFQATT and SNEGSKA (reference sequence). CDR3 loop: CSAPSGTYNSPLHF. In DNA form, the CDR3 reads TGCAGTGCCCCCTCCGGGACCTATAATTCACCCCTCCACTTT.

The chain uses TRBV27 and TRBJ1-1; D not resolved. This CDR3 has 14 amino acids. The germline gives CDR1 MNHEY, CDR2 SMNVEV (reference sequence). Trimming removed 1 base at V and 4 bases at J, with 10 bases between. Written as DNA, the CDR3 is TGTGCCAGCAGTTTATTTGACACCCTCACTGAAGCTTTCTTT. This translates into CASSLFDTLTEAFF.

The chain has TRBV6-6 and TRBJ2-5; a possible D gene is TRBD2 (7 bases). Trimming removed 2 bases at V and 2 bases at J, with 15 bases between. The CDR3 is 16 residues long. CDR1 and CDR2 from the germline V gene are MNHNY and SVGAGI (reference sequence). The CDR3, as DNA: TGTGCCAGCAGTTACGATGGGCGGGGGCCGCAAGAGACCCAGTACTTC. Amino acids: CASSYDGRGPQETQYF.

On this clonotype itself: Relative to the germline gene, one junction end is altered; a read error may explain this. V and J are TRBV7-6 and TRBJ1-6; 9 positions match TRBD1. This CDR3 comprises 16 residues. CDR1 is SGHVS and CDR2 is FNYEAQ in the germline V gene. The CDR3 loop reads CANSLGGTGYNSPLHF. In DNA form, the CDR3 reads TGTGCCAACAGCCTAGGTGGGACAGGGTATAATTCACCCCTCCACTTT. The whole variable domain, remainder taken from reference TRBV7-6 and TRBJ1-6, is GAGVSQSPRYKVTKRGQDVALRCDPISGHVSLYWYRQALGQGPEFLTYFNYEAQQDKSGLPNDRFSAERPEGSISTLTIQRTEQRDSAMYRCANSLGGTGYNSPLHFGNGTRLTVT.

This clonotype came up many times. This chain links TRBV27 with TRBJ2-1; D might be TRBD1 or TRBD2, each matching 5 bases. CDR3 size: 15 residues. The germline gives CDR1 MNHEY, CDR2 SMNVEV (reference sequence). With 3 bases removed from V and 2 bases from J, the gap between germline ends came to 11 bases. This CDR3 reads CASSFERGPYNEQFF. The DNA for the CDR3 is TGTGCCAGCAGTTTTGAGAGGGGCCCCTACAATGAGCAGTTCTTC.

The chain couples TRBV27 to TRBJ2-3; 8 bases are shared with TRBD2. The CDR3 spans 16 residues. With V trimmed by 0 bases and J by 7 bases, 9 bases remained unmatched. From germline, CDR1 is MNHEY and CDR2 SMNVEV (reference sequence). The CDR3 loop is CASSLSFGGVKNTQYF. The DNA of the CDR3 is TGTGCCAGCAGTTTATCGTTCGGGGGGGTCAAAAATACGCAGTATTTT.

The chain has TRBV6-6 and TRBJ1-4; 7 bases line up with TRBD1. The CDR3 has 14 amino acids. Germline values: CDR1 MNHNY, CDR2 SVGAGI (reference sequence). The V and J ends lost 6 bases and 3 bases, in that order; junction bases with no gene match: 4. The chain's CDR3 is CASSTGTANEKLFF. CDR3 DNA: TGTGCCAGCAGCACCGGGACAGCTAATGAAAAACTGTTTTTT.

This chain links TRBV4-3 with TRBJ2-7; D is uncertain. With 3 bases removed from V and 5 bases from J, the gap between germline ends came to 11 bases. This CDR3 spans 13 amino acids. In germline, CDR1 is LGHNA, CDR2 YSLEER. In DNA, the CDR3 is TGCGCCAGCAGCCATCGAAACCCCAACGAGCAGTACGTC. Protein product: CASSHRNPNEQYV.

The V and J genes are TRBV6-2 or TRBV6-3 and TRBJ2-1; D is ambiguous. The V gene lost 2 bases and the J gene lost 1 base, with 12 bases spanning the gap. This CDR3 has 16 residues. In germline, CDR1 is MNHEY, CDR2 SVGEGT. The CDR3 region is CASSYGTLWSYNEQFF. The CDR3 DNA sequence: TGTGCCAGCAGTTACGGAACACTGTGGTCCTACAATGAGCAGTTCTTC.

This clonotype was counted between two and nine times. The chain uses TRBV7-4 and TRBJ1-5; D is unresolved. V lost 5 bases, J lost 0 bases, and 8 bases lay in between. Per germline, CDR1 SGHVT and CDR2 SQSDAQ. The CDR3 totals 14 residues. The CDR3 bases are TGTGCCAGCAGCACCACAGATAGCAATCAGCCCCAGCATTTT. Amino acids: CASSTTDSNQPQHF.

This clonotype was counted a few times. The rearrangement joins TRBV5-1 to TRBJ2-1; D unclear. CDR1 SGHRS and CDR2 YFSETQ come from the germline V gene. V lost 2 bases to trimming and J lost 7 bases, with 4 bases between them. CDR3 size: 11 residues. CDR3 residues: CASSFVNEQFF. DNA for the CDR3: TGCGCCAGCAGCTTTGTGAATGAGCAGTTCTTC.

The rearrangement links TRBV6-6 to TRBJ2-7; D is possibly TRBD2 (6 bases). The V end was cut by 0 bases, the J end by 7 bases, with 13 bases between. The CDR3 spans 14 residues. The germline V gene encodes CDR1 MNHNY and CDR2 SVGAGI (reference sequence). CDR3 residues: CASSYSGSGGEQYV. The CDR3 coding sequence is TGTGCCAGCAGTTACTCGGGCAGTGGGGGGGAGCAGTACGTC.

This clonotype was found many times. The chain is built from TRBV12-3 or TRBV12-4 and TRBJ1-1; 8 bases map to TRBD1. V lost 5 bases and J lost 7; bases outside the gene matches: 3. This CDR3 spans 12 amino acids. CDR3 nucleotide sequence: TGTGCCAGCAGTCCCGGACAGGGTGAAGCTTTCTTT. As protein: CASSPGQGEAFF.

The chain joins TRBV12-3 or TRBV12-4 to TRBJ2-6, with D possibly TRBD2 on 6 matching bases. This CDR3 is built from 18 residues. The germline V and J ends were trimmed by 6 bases and 0 bases, with 18 bases remaining between them. CDR3 DNA sequence: TGTGCCAGCAGGGAGGGTGGAAGTTCCCACTCTGGGGCCAACGTCCTGACTTTC. Translation gives CASREGGSSHSGANVLTF.

This clonotype was counted a few times. The rearrangement joins TRBV6-6 to TRBJ2-7; possibly TRBD1 or TRBD2 for D (5 bases each). V shed 4 bases and J shed 4 bases, with 14 bases lying between them. The CDR3 spans 14 residues. CDR1 and CDR2 (germline): MNHNY, SVGAGI (reference sequence). The chain's CDR3 is CASSSGKGWYEQYV. As DNA, the CDR3 is TGTGCCAGCAGTTCCGGGAAGGGGTGGTACGAGCAGTACGTC.

J is TRBJ1-6 and V is TRBV6-8; tentatively, D is TRBD1 (5 bases). Trimming stripped 6 bases from V and 7 bases from J, with 13 bases between. The CDR3 is 14 amino acids. Germline loops: CDR1 MNHGY, CDR2 SAAAGT. The CDR3 spells CASRPGGWNSPLHF. The CDR3 region has the DNA TGTGCCAGCAGGCCGGGGGGGTGGAATTCACCCCTCCACTTT.

There are a few counts of this clonotype. The chain has TRBV6-1 and TRBJ2-1; 7 nucleotides match TRBD2. Trimming cost V 11 bases and J 0 bases; bases outside gene matches: 7. The germline V gene encodes CDR1 MNHNS and CDR2 SASEGT. The CDR3 has 14 amino acids. The CDR3 region has the DNA TGTGCCTCCCGGTGGGAGGGCTCCTACAATGAGCAGTTCTTC. This translates into CASRWEGSYNEQFF.

Of note for this clonotype: A junction end diverges from the germline sequence, so it may reflect a read error. The chain couples TRBV19 to TRBJ1-5; D ambiguous. CDR1 is LNHDA, CDR2 SQIVND, per germline (reference sequence). The CDR3 loop spans 15 amino acids. CDR3 sequence (DNA): TGTGTCAGTAGATCGGGCAGGTATAGCAATCAGCCCCAGCATTTT. It translates to CVSRSGRYSNQPQHF.